This T cell receptor beta chain was observed in a study of regulatory T cells in long-lasting Graves disease. Study observations and caveats: Authors noted too few samples as a limitation.

Germline V CDR1 and CDR2: MGHDK, SYGVNS. The CDR3 is 16 amino acids. V lost 4 bases to trimming and J lost 6 bases; unmatched junction nucleotides: 12. Arm-PCR of CDR3 regions and iRepertoire HTBI primers were the basis on which TCR beta libraries were built. TCRdb re-called the multiplex PCR reads with MiXCR, one entry per CDR3 protein. In the table there are about 500,000 distinct CDR3 sequences, about a sixth of which are singletons. As regards this clonotype: The antigen is not known.

The time point: newly diagnosed GD, antithyroid drugs for less than 3 months. The TCR library was made from RNA that had been extracted from PBMCs in TRIzol. The same data also went into a second study, on T cells in Graves' hyperthyroidism and ophthalmopathy.

The clonotype comes from a man between 40 and 49 years old with Graves disease. Here the sequenced sample was peripheral blood mononuclear cells (PBMCs), taken at new diagnosis, from a patient treated with antithyroid drugs. The V gene is TRBV25-1, the J gene TRBJ2-4; 7 bases agree with TRBD2. The CDR3 protein is CASSGGGGVDGNIQYF. The CDR3, as DNA: TGTGCCAGCAGTGGGGGGGGGGGAGTGGATGGAAACATTCAGTACTTC.